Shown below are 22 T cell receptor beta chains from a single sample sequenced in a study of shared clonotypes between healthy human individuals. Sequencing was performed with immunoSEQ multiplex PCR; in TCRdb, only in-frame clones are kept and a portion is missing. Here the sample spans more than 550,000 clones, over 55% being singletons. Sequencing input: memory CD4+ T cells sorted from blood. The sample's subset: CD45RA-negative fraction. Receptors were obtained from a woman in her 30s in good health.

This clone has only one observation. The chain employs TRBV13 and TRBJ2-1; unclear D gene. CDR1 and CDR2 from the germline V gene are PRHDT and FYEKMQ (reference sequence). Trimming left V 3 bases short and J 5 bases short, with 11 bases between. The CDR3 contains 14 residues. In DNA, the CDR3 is TGTGCCAGCAGCTTGGCTTTTATCGACAATGAGCAGTTCTTC. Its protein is CASSLAFIDNEQFF.

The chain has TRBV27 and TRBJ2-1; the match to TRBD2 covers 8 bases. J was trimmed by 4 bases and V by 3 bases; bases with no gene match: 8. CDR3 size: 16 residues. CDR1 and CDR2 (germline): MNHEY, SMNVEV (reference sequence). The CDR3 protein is CASSFPDASGYNEQFF. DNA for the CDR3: TGTGCCAGCAGTTTCCCGGACGCTAGCGGGTACAATGAGCAGTTCTTC.

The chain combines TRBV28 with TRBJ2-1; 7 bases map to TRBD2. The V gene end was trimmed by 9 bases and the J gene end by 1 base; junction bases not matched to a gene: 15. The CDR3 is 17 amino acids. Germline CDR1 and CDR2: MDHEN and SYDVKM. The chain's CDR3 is CASKTSGGTGSYNEQFF. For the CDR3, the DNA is TGTGCCAGTAAAACGTCGGGGGGTACCGGGTCCTACAATGAGCAGTTCTTC.

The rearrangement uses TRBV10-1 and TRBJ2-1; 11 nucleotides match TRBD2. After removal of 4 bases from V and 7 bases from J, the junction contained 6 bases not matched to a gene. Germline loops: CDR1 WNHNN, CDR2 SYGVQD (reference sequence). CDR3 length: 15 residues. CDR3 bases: TGCGCCAGCAGTGTACTAGCGGGAGTGAAAAATGAGCAGTTCTTC. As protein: CASSVLAGVKNEQFF.

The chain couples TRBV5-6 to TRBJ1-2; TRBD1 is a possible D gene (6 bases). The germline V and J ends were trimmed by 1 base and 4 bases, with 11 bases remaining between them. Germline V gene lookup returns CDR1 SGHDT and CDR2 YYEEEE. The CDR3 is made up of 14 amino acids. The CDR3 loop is CASSLPRDIYGYTF. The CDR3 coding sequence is TGTGCCAGCAGCTTGCCCCGGGACATCTATGGCTACACCTTC.

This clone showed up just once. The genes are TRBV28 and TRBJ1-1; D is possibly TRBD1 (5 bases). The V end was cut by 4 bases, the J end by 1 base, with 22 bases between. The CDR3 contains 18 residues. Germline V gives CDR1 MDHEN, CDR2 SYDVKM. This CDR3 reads CASSYPVGGLGENTEAFF. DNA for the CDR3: TGTGCCAGCAGTTACCCCGTTGGAGGTTTAGGGGAGAACACTGAAGCTTTCTTT.

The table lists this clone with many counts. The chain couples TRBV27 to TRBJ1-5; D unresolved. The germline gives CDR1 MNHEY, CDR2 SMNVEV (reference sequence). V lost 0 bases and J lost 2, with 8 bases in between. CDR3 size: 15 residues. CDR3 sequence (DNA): TGTGCCAGCAGTTTATCGTCGAATCGCAATCAGCCCCAGCATTTT. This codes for CASSLSSNRNQPQHF.

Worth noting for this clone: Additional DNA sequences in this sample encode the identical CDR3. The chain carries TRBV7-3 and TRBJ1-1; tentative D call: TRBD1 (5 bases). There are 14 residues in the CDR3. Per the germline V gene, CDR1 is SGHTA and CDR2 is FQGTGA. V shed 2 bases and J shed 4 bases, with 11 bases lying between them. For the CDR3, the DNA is TGTGCCAGCAGCTTAGGGGGGTTTGGCACTGAAGCTTTCTTT. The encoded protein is CASSLGGFGTEAFF.

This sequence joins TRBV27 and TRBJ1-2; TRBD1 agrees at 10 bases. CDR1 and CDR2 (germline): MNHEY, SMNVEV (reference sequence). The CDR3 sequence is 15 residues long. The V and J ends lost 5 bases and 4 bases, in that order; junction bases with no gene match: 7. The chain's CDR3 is CASSLLRTGGYGYTF. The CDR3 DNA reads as TGTGCCAGCAGTCTACTAAGGACAGGGGGCTATGGCTACACCTTC.

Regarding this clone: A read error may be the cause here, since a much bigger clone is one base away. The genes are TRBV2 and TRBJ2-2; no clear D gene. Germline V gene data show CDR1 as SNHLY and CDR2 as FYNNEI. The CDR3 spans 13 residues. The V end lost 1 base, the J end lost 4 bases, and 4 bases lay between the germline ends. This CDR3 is CASSEGGTGELFF. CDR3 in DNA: TGTGCCAGCAGTGAAGGGGGCACCGGGGAGCTGTTTTTT.

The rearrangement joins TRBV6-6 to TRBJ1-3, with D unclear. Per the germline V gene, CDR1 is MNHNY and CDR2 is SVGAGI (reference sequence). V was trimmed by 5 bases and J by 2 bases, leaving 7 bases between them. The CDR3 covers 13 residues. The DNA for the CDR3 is TGTGCCAGCAGTACGGAGGCTGGAAACACCATATATTTT. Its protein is CASSTEAGNTIYF.

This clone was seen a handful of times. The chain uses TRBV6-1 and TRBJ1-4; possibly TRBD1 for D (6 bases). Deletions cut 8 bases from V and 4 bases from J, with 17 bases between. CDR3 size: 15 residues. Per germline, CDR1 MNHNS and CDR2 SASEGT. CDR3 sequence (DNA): TGTGCCAGCGCTAGAGGTACAGGGCGTAATGAAAAACTGTTTTTT. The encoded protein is CASARGTGRNEKLFF.

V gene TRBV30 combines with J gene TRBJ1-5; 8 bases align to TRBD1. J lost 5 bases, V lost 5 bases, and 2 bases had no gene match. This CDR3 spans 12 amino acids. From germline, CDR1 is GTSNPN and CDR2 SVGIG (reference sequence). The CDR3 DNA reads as TGTGCCTGGGCACAGGGGGATCAGCCCCAGCATTTT. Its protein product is CAWAQGDQPQHF.

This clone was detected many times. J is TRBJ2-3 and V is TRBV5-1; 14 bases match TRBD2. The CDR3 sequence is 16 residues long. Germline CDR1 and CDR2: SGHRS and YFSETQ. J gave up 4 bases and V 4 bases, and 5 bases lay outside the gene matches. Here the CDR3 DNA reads TGCGCCAGCAGCCTATTGGGACTAGCGGGAGCAGATACGCAGTATTTT. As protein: CASSLLGLAGADTQYF.

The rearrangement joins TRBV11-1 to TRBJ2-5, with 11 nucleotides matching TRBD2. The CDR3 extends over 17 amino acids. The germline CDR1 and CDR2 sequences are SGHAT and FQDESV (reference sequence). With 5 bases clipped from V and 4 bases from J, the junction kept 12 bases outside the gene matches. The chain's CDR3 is CASSHSLRLAGRETQYF. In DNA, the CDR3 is TGTGCCAGCAGCCATAGCCTCCGACTAGCGGGGAGAGAGACCCAGTACTTC.

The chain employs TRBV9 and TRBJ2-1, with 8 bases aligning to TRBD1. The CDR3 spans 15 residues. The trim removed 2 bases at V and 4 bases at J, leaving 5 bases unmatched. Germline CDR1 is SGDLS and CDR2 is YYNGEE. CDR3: CASSVTGQGYNEQFF. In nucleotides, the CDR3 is TGTGCCAGCAGCGTCACCGGACAGGGTTACAATGAGCAGTTCTTC. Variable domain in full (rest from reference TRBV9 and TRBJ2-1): DSGVTQTPKHLITATGQRVTLRCSPRSGDLSVYWYQQSLDQGLQFLIQYYNGEERAKGNILERFSAQQFPDLHSELNLSSLELGDSALYFCASSVTGQGYNEQFFGPGTRLTVL.

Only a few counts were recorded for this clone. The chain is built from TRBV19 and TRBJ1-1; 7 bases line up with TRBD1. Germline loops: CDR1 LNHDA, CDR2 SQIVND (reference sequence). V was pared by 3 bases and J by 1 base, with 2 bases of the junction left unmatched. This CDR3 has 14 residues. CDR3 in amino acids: CASSMDRRNTEAFF. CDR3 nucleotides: TGTGCCAGTAGTATGGACAGGAGGAACACTGAAGCTTTCTTT.

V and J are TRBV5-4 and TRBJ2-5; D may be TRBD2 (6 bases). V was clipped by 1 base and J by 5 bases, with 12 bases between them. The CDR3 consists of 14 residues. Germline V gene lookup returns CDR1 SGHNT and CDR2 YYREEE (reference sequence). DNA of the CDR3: TGTGCCAGCAGCTTGCTTTCGGGAGTCGAGACCCAGTACTTC. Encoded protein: CASSLLSGVETQYF. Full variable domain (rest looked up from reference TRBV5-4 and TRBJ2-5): ETGVTQSPTHLIKTRGQQVTLRCSSQSGHNTVSWYQQALGQGPQFIFQYYREEENGRGNFPPRFSGLQFPNYSSELNVNALELDDSALYLCASSLLSGVETQYFGPGTRLLVL.

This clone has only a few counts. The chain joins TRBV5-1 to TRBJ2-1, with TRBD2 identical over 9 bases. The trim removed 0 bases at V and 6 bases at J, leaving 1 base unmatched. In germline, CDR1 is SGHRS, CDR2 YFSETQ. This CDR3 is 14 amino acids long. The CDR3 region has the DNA TGCGCCAGCAGCTTGGGCGGGAGGGCCAATGAGCAGTTCTTC. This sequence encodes CASSLGGRANEQFF.

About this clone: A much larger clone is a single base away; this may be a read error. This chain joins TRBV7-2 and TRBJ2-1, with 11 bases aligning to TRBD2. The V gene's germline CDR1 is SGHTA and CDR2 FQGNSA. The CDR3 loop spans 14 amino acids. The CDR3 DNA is TGTGCCAGCAGCGTAGCGGGAGGGTACAATGAGCAGTTCTTC. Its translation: CASSVAGGYNEQFF.

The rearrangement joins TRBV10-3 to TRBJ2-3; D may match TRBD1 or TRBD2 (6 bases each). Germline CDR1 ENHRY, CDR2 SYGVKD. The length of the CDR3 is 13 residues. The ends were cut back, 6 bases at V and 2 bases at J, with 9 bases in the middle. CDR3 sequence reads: CAISGGHTDTQYF. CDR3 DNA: TGTGCCATCAGCGGGGGACACACAGATACGCAGTATTTT.

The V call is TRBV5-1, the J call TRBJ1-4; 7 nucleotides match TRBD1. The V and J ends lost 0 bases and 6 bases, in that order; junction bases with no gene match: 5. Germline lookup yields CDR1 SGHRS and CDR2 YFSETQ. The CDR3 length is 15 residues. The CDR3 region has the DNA TGCGCCAGCAGCTTGGGAGACAGGGACCATGAAAAACTGTTTTTT. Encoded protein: CASSLGDRDHEKLFF.